Listed below are T cell receptor beta chains from one sample, sequenced in a study of OX40 agonist ivuxolimab in advanced cancers. Measured with immunoSEQ multiplex PCR; TCRdb has only the in-frame clones, and not every one. The sample holds over 50,000 clones, roughly 84% seen once. This specimen consisted of CD4+ or CD8+ T cells sorted from blood, obtained in a trial of the OX40 agonist ivuxolimab. These receptors were obtained from an adult with an advanced solid tumor such as melanoma, head and neck, liver or kidney cancer. Both conserved end residues are part of each CDR3. A D gene is named only where the DNA matches it firmly. Clone size appears in some rows only: once, few, many, or a class for an expanded clone.

v_gene,j_gene,abundance,d_gene,CDR3aa,CDR3nt
TRBV7-2,TRBJ1-2,-,-,CASSIWSADNYGYTF,TGTGCCAGCAGCATCTGGAGCGCTGATAACTATGGCTACACCTTC
TRBV28,TRBJ2-1,-,-,CASSLGRGMNNEQFF,TGTGCCAGCAGTCTGGGCAGGGGAATGAACAATGAGCAGTTCTTC
TRBV29-1,TRBJ2-1,-,TRBD1,CSVMVTDRGYNEQFF,TGCAGCGTTATGGTCACAGACAGGGGATACAATGAGCAGTTCTTC
TRBV27,TRBJ1-5,many,-,CASSLEFVSNQPQHF,TGTGCCAGCAGTTTAGAGTTCGTCAGCAATCAGCCCCAGCATTTT
TRBV2,TRBJ2-5,-,-,CASSGTPEQETQYF,TGTGCCAGCAGTGGGACTCCGGAGCAAGAGACCCAGTACTTC
TRBV6-1,TRBJ2-7,few,-,CASSEGGQYEQYF,TGTGCCAGCAGTGAGGGAGGACAATACGAGCAGTACTTC
TRBV6-1,TRBJ2-2,-,-,CASSVVGVAGELFF,TGTGCCAGCAGCGTTGTCGGGGTTGCCGGGGAGCTGTTTTTT
TRBV10-3,TRBJ1-5,once,-,CAIRWGLNQPQHF,TGTGCCATCAGGTGGGGACTCAATCAGCCCCAGCATTTT
TRBV7-8,TRBJ2-2,-,-,CASSDMRRGNTGELFF,TGTGCCAGCAGCGACATGAGGAGGGGGAACACCGGGGAGCTGTTTTTT
TRBV10-3,TRBJ2-5,-,TRBD1,CAAMGGQGLETQYF,TGTGCCGCCATGGGAGGACAGGGACTTGAGACCCAGTACTTC
TRBV11-2,TRBJ1-1,-,-,CASSLAGQNTEAFF,TGTGCCAGCAGCTTAGCGGGACAGAACACTGAAGCTTTCTTT
TRBV5-4,TRBJ1-3,-,-,CASSLDGTSGNTIYF,TGTGCCAGCAGCTTGGACGGAACCTCTGGAAACACCATATATTTT
TRBV7-2,TRBJ1-5,-,-,CASSFPHRGAAQHF,TGTGCCAGCAGCTTCCCTCACCGGGGGGCCGCCCAGCATTTT
TRBV10-2,TRBJ1-3,-,-,CASRLGRNSGNTIYF,TGCGCCAGCAGGTTGGGACGTAACTCTGGAAACACCATATATTTT
TRBV7-2,TRBJ1-2,-,-,CASSSGTGNYGYTF,TGTGCCAGCAGCTCTGGGACGGGAAACTATGGCTACACCTTC
TRBV7-9,TRBJ1-1,-,-,CASSHPRQSTEAFF,TGTGCCAGCAGCCACCCTCGACAGTCCACTGAAGCTTTCTTT
TRBV25-1,TRBJ1-2,-,-,CASSEGGSGYTF,TGTGCCAGCAGTGAAGGGGGAAGCGGCTACACCTTC
TRBV18,TRBJ1-2,few,-,CASSPDGLNYGYTF,TGTGCCAGCTCACCGGACGGATTAAACTATGGCTACACCTTC
TRBV6-5,TRBJ2-3,few,TRBD2,CASSSSGTSTDTQYF,TGTGCCAGCAGTTCCAGCGGGACTAGCACAGATACGCAGTATTTT
TRBV7-9,TRBJ2-5,-,TRBD2,CASSLLVAGGSETQYF,TGTGCCAGCAGCCTACTCGTAGCGGGAGGGTCAGAGACCCAGTACTTC
TRBV5-5,TRBJ2-3,-,-,CASTFETSTDTQYF,TGTGCCAGCACCTTCGAGACTAGCACAGATACGCAGTATTTT
TRBV7-3,TRBJ2-7,-,TRBD2,CASSESGSYEQYF,TGTGCCAGCAGCGAAAGCGGGAGCTACGAGCAGTACTTC
TRBV27,TRBJ2-2,-,-,CASSRQNTGELFF,TGTGCCAGCAGCCGCCAAAACACCGGGGAGCTGTTTTTT
TRBV9,TRBJ2-6,-,-,CASSAGSGAAGANVLTF,TGTGCCAGCAGCGCAGGGTCTGGGGCGGCTGGGGCCAACGTCCTGACTTTC
TRBV4-1,TRBJ2-7,few,-,CASSQDWLSYEQYF,TGCGCCAGCAGCCAAGATTGGCTTTCCTACGAGCAGTACTTC
TRBV10-2,TRBJ2-2,-,TRBD2,CASSVVAGDPGELFF,TGCGCCAGCAGTGTAGTAGCGGGAGACCCCGGGGAGCTGTTTTTT
TRBV4-1,TRBJ2-5,-,-,CASSLQGRETQYF,TGCGCCAGCAGCCTACAGGGTCGGGAGACCCAGTACTTC
TRBV5-5,TRBJ2-7,-,-,CASSVDSMDYEQYF,TGTGCCAGCAGCGTGGACAGTATGGACTACGAGCAGTACTTC
TRBV9,TRBJ1-3,-,TRBD1,CASSVGGRGTDRNTIYF,TGTGCCAGCAGCGTAGGAGGCAGGGGGACAGACAGAAACACCATATATTTT
TRBV19,TRBJ2-7,few,TRBD2,CASTHTGLAGGHEQYF,TGTGCCAGTACCCATACAGGACTAGCGGGAGGGCACGAGCAGTACTTC
TRBV5-1,TRBJ2-7,-,-,CASSLDSGTIYEQYF,TGCGCCAGCAGCTTGGACTCAGGGACCATCTACGAGCAGTACTTC
TRBV6-1,TRBJ2-7,few,TRBD2,CASNLGLAGEQYF,TGTGCCAGCAACTTGGGACTAGCGGGAGAGCAGTACTTC
TRBV7-2,TRBJ2-7,-,-,CASSLEASNPLEQYF,TGTGCCAGCAGCTTAGAGGCTAGCAATCCCCTGGAGCAGTACTTC
TRBV7-2,TRBJ2-5,few,-,CASSWGGQGETQYF,TGTGCCAGCAGCTGGGGGGGGCAGGGAGAGACCCAGTACTTC
TRBV5-1,TRBJ1-1,-,-,CASSETGSSVNTEAFF,TGCGCCAGCAGCGAAACCGGGTCCTCGGTGAACACTGAAGCTTTCTTT
TRBV7-8,TRBJ2-7,few,TRBD2,CASSPNLAGGRYEQYF,TGTGCCAGCAGCCCGAACCTAGCGGGAGGTCGGTACGAGCAGTACTTC
TRBV11-3,TRBJ2-3,-,TRBD2,CASSDGTSGRGDTQYF,TGTGCCAGCAGCGATGGGACTAGCGGGAGGGGAGATACGCAGTATTTT
TRBV2,TRBJ1-4,-,-,CASSGNPNEKLFF,TGTGCCAGCAGTGGGAACCCGAATGAAAAACTGTTTTTT
TRBV10-2,TRBJ2-5,-,-,CASRADLTLETQYF,TGCGCCAGCCGAGCCGACCTAACGTTAGAGACCCAGTACTTC
TRBV21-1,TRBJ2-7,-,-,CASSKEWGQGPPYEQYF,TGTGCCAGCAGCAAAGAGTGGGGACAGGGGCCTCCCTACGAGCAGTACTTC
TRBV7-2,TRBJ2-5,-,-,CASSLFGTQETQYF,TGTGCCAGCAGCTTATTCGGGACCCAAGAGACCCAGTACTTC
TRBV19,TRBJ2-3,-,-,CASSIDIRDGDTQYF,TGTGCCAGTAGTATAGATATCCGGGATGGAGATACGCAGTATTTT
TRBV7-9,TRBJ2-7,-,-,CASSSGLGMNEQYF,TGTGCCAGCAGCTCGGGACTGGGTATGAACGAGCAGTACTTC
TRBV30,TRBJ2-7,-,-,CAWSKLYLRSYEQYF,TGTGCCTGGAGCAAACTTTACCTACGCTCCTACGAGCAGTACTTC
TRBV11-3,TRBJ2-1,-,-,CASSLGVAGTPYNEQFF,TGTGCCAGCAGCTTAGGGGTCGCCGGGACTCCCTACAATGAGCAGTTCTTC
TRBV10-3,TRBJ2-4,few,TRBD1,CAISPGQGSDIQYF,TGTGCCATCAGCCCGGGACAGGGGTCAGACATTCAGTACTTC
TRBV7-6,TRBJ2-7,-,TRBD2,CASSLGGRGTYEQYF,TGTGCCAGCAGCTTAGGCGGGAGGGGAACCTACGAGCAGTACTTC
TRBV2,TRBJ2-5,few,-,CANTKDSRGTQYF,TGTGCCAACACTAAGGACAGCCGTGGGACCCAGTACTTC
TRBV7-2,TRBJ2-7,-,TRBD1,CASSSATGTVYYEQYF,TGTGCCAGCAGCTCGGCTACCGGGACAGTTTACTACGAGCAGTACTTC
TRBV29-1,TRBJ2-7,-,-,CSVEGRGGIYEQYF,TGCAGCGTTGAGGGCAGGGGGGGAATATACGAGCAGTACTTC
TRBV27,TRBJ2-1,medium-sized,TRBD2,CASSLGLAGSEQFF,TGTGCCAGCAGTTTGGGGCTAGCGGGATCGGAGCAGTTCTTC
TRBV5-4,TRBJ2-5,-,-,CASSPPGGTQYF,TGTGCCAGCAGCCCCCCGGGTGGGACCCAGTACTTC
TRBV7-2,TRBJ1-1,-,-,CASSFSTENTEAFF,TGTGCCAGCAGCTTCTCGACGGAGAACACTGAAGCTTTCTTT
TRBV4-3,TRBJ1-4,-,-,CASSQEVSTGMLEKLFF,TGCGCCAGCAGCCAAGAAGTCTCGACGGGAATGCTAGAAAAACTGTTTTTT